These T cell receptor beta chains were read from a single sample in a study of blood T cell repertoires in COVID-19. The assay was immunoSEQ multiplex PCR, and TCRdb's table has in-frame clones only and misses some. The repertoire consists of about 110,000 clones, with 85% occurring once and the leading ten covering around 2%. The material sequenced was peripheral blood. All receptors derive from a human donor in a cohort sampled during active COVID-19. Both conserved end residues are part of each CDR3.

TRBJ1-1 | TRBV12-3/TRBV12-4 | CASRQILEAFF
TRBJ1-1 | TRBV5-1 | CASSFSGATEAFF
TRBJ2-3 | TRBV4-2 | CASRKMSGGDTDTQYF
TRBJ2-1 | TRBV11-2 | CASSLRRAGGNEQFF
TRBJ2-5 | TRBV6-5 | CASSGTMVETQYF
TRBJ1-2 | TRBV9 | CASSVVAAGLGSYTF
TRBJ1-3 | TRBV9 | CASSAAGVSGNTIYF
TRBJ2-7 | TRBV7-8 | CASGERGVATKQYF
TRBJ2-1 | TRBV20-1 | CSAIDNEQFF
TRBJ1-6 | TRBV4-1 | CASSQGSGTGGLNSPLHF
TRBJ1-2 | TRBV11-2 | CASSRDRVEGYTF
TRBJ1-1 | TRBV18 | CASSSQGDRTEAFF
TRBJ2-7 | TRBV12-3/TRBV12-4 | CASSWGLAYEQYF
TRBJ2-1 | TRBV7-3 | CASSQMLAGGNEQFF
TRBJ2-3 | TRBV6-2/TRBV6-3 | CASSYRRTGLAGDTQYF
TRBJ1-4 | TRBV5-1 | CASSPDRATNEKLFF
TRBJ1-3 | TRBV5-8 | CASSCYRRGTGNTIYF
TRBJ2-7 | TRBV7-6 | CASSLGQGAYEQYF
TRBJ2-2 | TRBV6-5 | CATQAGLSSTGELFF
TRBJ2-7 | TRBV5-1 | CASAPEPSINEQYF
TRBJ2-7 | TRBV5-1 | CASSLETPDRFRSYEQYF
TRBJ1-3 | TRBV7-2 | CASSVTGALSGNTIYF
TRBJ2-2 | TRBV5-4 | CASSLSPTSGGTGELFF
TRBJ2-1 | TRBV3-1/TRBV3-2 | CASSSGTGTNNEQFF
TRBJ2-7 | TRBV25-1 | CASSRGREQYF
TRBJ2-7 | TRBV15 | CATSGTSGTYEQYF
TRBJ2-5 | TRBV9 | CASSQGLKETQYF
TRBJ1-2 | TRBV6-5 | CASNSGASGYTF
TRBJ1-1 | TRBV4-1 | CASRYRAMNTEAFF
TRBJ2-3 | TRBV5-1 | CASSLGGRGVADTQYF
TRBJ2-5 | TRBV2 | CASTEQSQETQYF
TRBJ2-6 | TRBV28 | CASSLRGSSGANVLTF
TRBJ1-1 | TRBV7-2 | CASGTFGQGGTEAFF
TRBJ2-3 | TRBV7-9 | CASSLQRGSSTDTQYF
TRBJ2-2 | TRBV7-3 | CASSLSPGVAKPNTGELFF
TRBJ1-4 | TRBV2 | CASSEGRIATNEKLFF
TRBJ1-1 | TRBV6-6 | CASSYSGEGENTEAFF
TRBJ2-7 | TRBV2 | CASKGDGGTFGQYF
TRBJ1-2 | TRBV18 | CASSPQGADYGYTF
TRBJ1-3 | TRBV19 | CASSDTPGDTIYF
TRBJ1-4 | TRBV2 | CASSTGTGHEKLFF
TRBJ2-2 | TRBV11-2 | CASRENLAAGELFF